These 4 T cell receptor beta chains were sequenced from one sample in a study of cytotoxic CD8 clonotypes in ibrutinib-treated CLL (dated by TCRdb to the early 2020s). The time point label, as the study defines it: approximately 11 months on ibrutinib. The receptor library was made with the immunoSEQ multiplex PCR assay. In its TCRdb copy, this immuneACCESS table keeps in-frame sequences only and misses some clones. Where compared with another copy, unresolved V genes explain less than half of these, and the others have no known cause. The sample contains some 140,000 clones, around 90% of them found a single time. About a tenth of the sample rests with the top ten. The sequencing here drew on PBMCs, taken after 12 months of ibrutinib treatment. These receptors came from a human donor with chronic lymphocytic leukemia.

This clone has just one count. Germline is not matched at one junction end, which may reflect a read error. J is TRBJ2-5 and V is TRBV7-7, with D possibly matching TRBD1 (6 bases). Germline V gene lookup returns CDR1 SSHAT and CDR2 FNYEAQ (reference sequence). This CDR3 comprises 14 residues. CDR3 DNA sequence: TGTGCTAGCAGCTTCCAGGGGAATGGAGAGACCCAGTACTTC. The encoded protein is CASSFQGNGETQYF.

The rearrangement links TRBV5-1 to TRBJ2-7; 9 bases agree with TRBD2. The V gene end was trimmed by 0 bases and the J gene end by 2 bases; junction bases not matched to a gene: 9. The germline CDR1 and CDR2 sequences are SGHRS and YFSETQ. This CDR3 spans 17 amino acids. Here the CDR3 reads CASSLVSMPSGAYEQYF. The CDR3, as DNA: TGCGCCAGCAGCTTGGTTTCGATGCCTAGCGGGGCCTACGAGCAGTACTTC.

The chain couples TRBV2 to TRBJ2-5, with 10 bases fitting TRBD1. V lost 5 bases and J lost 5; bases outside the gene matches: 8. Germline V gene lookup returns CDR1 SNHLY and CDR2 FYNNEI. CDR3 length: 15 residues. CDR3 protein: CASSPRDRGVETQYF. The CDR3 coding sequence is TGTGCCAGCAGTCCCCGGGACAGGGGCGTGGAGACCCAGTACTTC.

The chain is built from TRBV21-1 and TRBJ1-5. TRBV21-1 is deemed a pseudogene. The CDR3 runs to 15 residues. The DNA of the CDR3 is TGTGCCAGCAGCCTCCGGGACCCTTCTAATCAGCCCCAGCATTTT. Residues: CASSLRDPSNQPQHF.